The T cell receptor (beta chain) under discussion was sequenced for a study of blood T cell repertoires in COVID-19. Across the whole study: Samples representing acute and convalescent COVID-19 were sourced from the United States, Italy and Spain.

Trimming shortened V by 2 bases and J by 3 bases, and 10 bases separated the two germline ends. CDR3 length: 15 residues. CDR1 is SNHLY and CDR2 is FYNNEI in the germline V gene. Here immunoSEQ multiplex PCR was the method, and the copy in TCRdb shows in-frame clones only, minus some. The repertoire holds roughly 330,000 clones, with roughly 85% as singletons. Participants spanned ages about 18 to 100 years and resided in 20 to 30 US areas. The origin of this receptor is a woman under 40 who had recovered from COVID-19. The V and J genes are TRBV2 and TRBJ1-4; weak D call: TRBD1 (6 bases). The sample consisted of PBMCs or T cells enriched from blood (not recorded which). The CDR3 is CASSEWGLANEKLFF. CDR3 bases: TGTGCCAGCAGTGAATGGGGGCTTGCTAATGAAAAACTGTTTTTT.